This T cell receptor beta chain was found in a study of CD8 T cells in Susac syndrome (dated by TCRdb to between 2018 and 2020). About the investigation overall: Of the Susac syndrome patients who were sequenced, about eight were in clinical remission while roughly six had clinically active disease. At blood withdrawal, Susac syndrome patients were either therapy-naive, taking corticosteroids (in some cases with IVIg as well), or taking IVIg alone. Repertoire sequencing was used to test whether CD8+ T cell activation and differentiation in Susac syndrome was antigen driven. Clonality of the CD8+ T cell repertoire was compared between more than 9 healthy donors, 14 Susac syndrome patients and roughly 15 multiple sclerosis patients.

Concerning this clonotype itself: Its antigen remains undetermined. No qualities accompany the bases; no much larger clone lies one base away.

RNA was extracted with the RNeasy kit and 0.5 to 1 ug was reverse transcribed using random hexamers. TCR beta CDR3 regions were amplified with the immunoSEQ multiplex PCR assay covering 54 Vbeta and 13 Jbeta segments. Bias from PCR amplification was corrected by using a synthetic template baseline for primer optimization and for computational correction. In the paper's pipeline: Only productive sequences were kept, with reads annotated to V, D and J genes according to IMGT and analyzed in immunoSEQ Analyzer. Clonality was computed as one minus Shannon entropy normalized by log2 of the number of productive unique sequences. Public and private clones were assessed among the 100 most prevalent clones of each patient and control. Susac-specific clones were defined as absent from healthy and MS cohorts, approximately 1,000 published viral clones and other ImmuneACCESS disease sequences. TCRdb reworked the public reads: Q25 trimming with fastp, MiXCR clone assembly, productive beta chains retained. Records with the same CDR3 protein are collapsed into one entry carrying the most frequent genes and DNA. The V and J calls reflect TCRdb's pipeline rather than the authors' work. This sample gives 75,000 to 80,000 distinct CDR3 sequences in total; less than 95% of them show up just once. The ten largest clones capture 0.52% of the sample.

High-throughput TCR beta sequencing profiled peripheral blood CD8+ and CD4+ T cells from healthy donors, Susac syndrome patients and multiple sclerosis patients. Recently defined diagnostic criteria for definite or probable disease were met by the Susac syndrome patients. Bulk CD8+ and CD4+ T cells were purified magnetically by negative isolation, whereas CD8+ TEMRA cells were enriched by FACS. Blood was drawn into EDTA tubes, processed within 24 hours, and PBMCs were isolated by density gradient centrifugation. PBMCs destined for TCR sequencing were cryopreserved in liquid nitrogen and later thawed in a 37 °C water bath. Purity of sorted or isolated CD4+, CD8+ and CD8+ TEMRA cells was at least 90%. Study-wide findings and limitations: Susac syndrome CD8+ repertoires showed clonal expansion, highest in CD8+ TEMRA cells and greater in clinically active than remitting patients. Looking at Susac-specific public clones, the researchers identified fewer than 20 in the total CD8+ repertoire and about 5 in the CD8+ TEMRA repertoire. The number of individuals in the TCR sequencing and HLA analysis was recognized as being relatively small.

V sheds 0 bases and J sheds 2 bases, leaving 11 bases between their ends. From its cysteine to its phenylalanine, the CDR3 spans 15 amino acids. Only CDR3 DNA is held: 45 bases, read in frame from base 1. CDR1 and CDR2 are drawn from the germline V gene (reference sequence): SEHNR, FQNEAQ. This clonotype was obtained from a human donor with Susac syndrome. Recombination linked TRBV7-9 to TRBJ2-7; a tentative D call is TRBD2 (7 bases match). Sequencing used CD8+ T cells from PBMCs. In nucleotide form, the sequence is TGTGCCAGCAGCTTAGCGGGGGGGCCGGCCTACGAGCAGTACTTC. It codes for CASSLAGGPAYEQYF. The reference TRBV7-9 and TRBJ2-7 proteins fill in what lies around the CDR3, so the full variable domain reads DTGVSQNPRHKITKRGQNVTFRCDPISEHNRLYWYRQTLGQGPEFLTYFQNEAQLEKSRLLSDRFSAERPKGSFSTLEIQRTEQGDSAMYLCASSLAGGPAYEQYFGPGTRLTVT.